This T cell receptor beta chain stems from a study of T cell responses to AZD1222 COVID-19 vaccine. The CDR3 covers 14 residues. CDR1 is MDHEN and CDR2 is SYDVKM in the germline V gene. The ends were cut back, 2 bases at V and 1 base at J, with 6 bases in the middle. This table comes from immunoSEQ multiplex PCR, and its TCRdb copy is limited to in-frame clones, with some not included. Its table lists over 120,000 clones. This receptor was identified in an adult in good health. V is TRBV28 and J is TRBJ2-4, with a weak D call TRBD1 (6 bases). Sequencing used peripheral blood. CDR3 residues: CASSLQGAKNIQYF. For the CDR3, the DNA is TGTGCCAGCAGTTTACAGGGGGCCAAAAACATTCAGTACTTC.